This entry is about one TCR beta chain. Its matching antigen is unknown. This sample was included in a study of Ad26.COV2.S vaccination and SARS-CoV-2 variants. Points from the study as a whole: Recipients of either vaccine or placebo displayed similar breadth of non-spike TCRs.

This CDR3 has 12 residues. Looked up from germline, CDR1 is MDHEN and CDR2 is SYDVKM. V gave up 7 bases and J gave up 2 bases, with 9 bases separating them. This table comes from immunoSEQ multiplex PCR, and its TCRdb copy is limited to in-frame clones, with some not included. The sample lists more than 400,000 clones, over 80% occurring once. Regarding treatment: some 20 received Ad26.COV2.S at low or high dose, single or two shots; five or six received placebo; per-sample allocation not given. On day 63 after the first injection, vaccine and placebo recipients gave samples. The rearrangement joins TRBV28 to TRBJ2-7; D is uncertain. The sample in question was peripheral blood, obtained in a trial of Ad26.COV2.S vaccine versus placebo. The clonotype was recovered from a person between 18 and 65 years old who received the Ad26.COV2.S COVID-19 vaccine or a placebo. DNA for the CDR3: TGTGCCAGCACCGGCAACACCTACGAGCAGTACTTC. This translates into CASTGNTYEQYF.